The text below deals with one TCR beta chain. CDR1 is MNHEY and CDR2 is SVGEGT in the germline V gene. CDR3 size: 14 residues. With 2 bases removed from V and 0 bases from J, the gap between germline ends came to 8 bases. The data belong to a study of control samples from healthy donors and cancer patients. Produced via immunoSEQ multiplex PCR; TCRdb's table is partial and in-frame only. The sample contains approximately 160,000 clones, 94% of which appear only once. The sample comprised blood. The origin of this receptor is a woman aged 18-35 years in good health. The chain has TRBV6-2 or TRBV6-3 and TRBJ2-7; weak D call: TRBD1 (5 bases). In DNA, the CDR3 is TGTGCCAGCAGTTACAGGGGATCCTCCTACGAGCAGTACTTC. Protein: CASSYRGSSYEQYF.